The rows below give T cell receptor beta chains drawn from one sample of a study of control samples from healthy donors and cancer patients. Clones were sequenced by immunoSEQ multiplex PCR, and TCRdb holds only the in-frame ones, with some missing. The sample has approximately 99,000 clones, approximately 82% seen once; the top ten hold about 5.9%. Sequences were obtained from blood. These receptor sequences come from a man aged 18 to 29 in good health. Each CDR3 is given without its conserved first and last residue. A D gene is named only where the DNA matches it firmly.

ASSLGLVEGNTIY,13,TRBJ1-3,TRBV11-2,-
ASSVGGRVADTQY,13,TRBJ2-3,TRBV5-4,TRBD2
SVDATGGETQY,11,TRBJ2-5,TRBV29-1,TRBD1
ASSLKGLSNYGYT,13,TRBJ1-2,TRBV27,-
ACDRGVFNTEAF,12,TRBJ1-1,TRBV30,TRBD1
ASSEEQGISTDTQY,14,TRBJ2-3,TRBV25-1,TRBD1
ASSQEPRTDTQY,12,TRBJ2-3,TRBV4-3,-
ASSVQMINNEQF,12,TRBJ2-1,TRBV11-2,-
ASSGPGGVTGELF,13,TRBJ2-2,TRBV7-8,TRBD2
ASSSSGKQVKAF,12,TRBJ1-1,TRBV3-1/TRBV3-2,-
ASSDTGAKTQY,11,TRBJ2-5,TRBV7-7,TRBD1
ASSEYNEQF,9,TRBJ2-1,TRBV2,-
ASSQGAQGQETQY,13,TRBJ2-5,TRBV28,TRBD1
SVERTGQY,8,TRBJ2-3,TRBV29-1,TRBD1
ASSLDLGGVQPQH,13,TRBJ1-5,TRBV11-2,-
ASSLSASGGAVREQY,15,TRBJ2-7,TRBV7-9,TRBD2
ASSLRIGPNYGYT,13,TRBJ1-2,TRBV5-6,-
ASSESNGRGGAF,12,TRBJ1-1,TRBV10-2,-
ASRQNTEAF,9,TRBJ1-1,TRBV6-5,-
ASSLGRKNTQY,11,TRBJ2-3,TRBV6-6,-
ASSEGQGYGYT,11,TRBJ1-2,TRBV25-1,TRBD1
ASSRGTRDYGYT,12,TRBJ1-2,TRBV5-1,-
ASSSFGGYT,9,TRBJ1-2,TRBV28,-
ASSPGGAGDTQY,12,TRBJ2-3,TRBV7-9,-